The sequence of this T cell receptor beta chain was determined in a study of beta chain features in type 1 diabetes. Study-wide context: Cell yields, age and gender were similar between patients and healthy donors.

The investigators reverse transcribed all of the isolated RNA, so they sequenced expressed TCRB transcripts. Sequenced by immunoSEQ multiplex PCR; TCRdb stores in-frame clones only, minus some. This sample has 15,000 or so clones, with 40% to 55% found just once. Germline-derived CDR1 and CDR2 are LNHDA and SQIVND (reference sequence). The CDR3 covers 14 residues. Deletions cut 3 bases from V and 3 bases from J, with 10 bases between. The study's findings and limits: When Type 1 diabetes patients were examined, their TCRB CDR3s proved moderately but significantly shorter in all four CD4+ subsets.

Note on this clone: The antigen is undetermined.

This clonotype was obtained from a woman aged 40 to 55 in good health. The gene calls are TRBV19 and TRBJ2-3, with D possibly TRBD1 on 5 matching bases. Sequences were obtained from stem cell memory CD4+ T cells from blood. The CDR3 loop is CASSIQGMTDTQYF. As DNA, the CDR3 is TGTGCCAGTAGTATTCAGGGTATGACAGATACGCAGTATTTT.